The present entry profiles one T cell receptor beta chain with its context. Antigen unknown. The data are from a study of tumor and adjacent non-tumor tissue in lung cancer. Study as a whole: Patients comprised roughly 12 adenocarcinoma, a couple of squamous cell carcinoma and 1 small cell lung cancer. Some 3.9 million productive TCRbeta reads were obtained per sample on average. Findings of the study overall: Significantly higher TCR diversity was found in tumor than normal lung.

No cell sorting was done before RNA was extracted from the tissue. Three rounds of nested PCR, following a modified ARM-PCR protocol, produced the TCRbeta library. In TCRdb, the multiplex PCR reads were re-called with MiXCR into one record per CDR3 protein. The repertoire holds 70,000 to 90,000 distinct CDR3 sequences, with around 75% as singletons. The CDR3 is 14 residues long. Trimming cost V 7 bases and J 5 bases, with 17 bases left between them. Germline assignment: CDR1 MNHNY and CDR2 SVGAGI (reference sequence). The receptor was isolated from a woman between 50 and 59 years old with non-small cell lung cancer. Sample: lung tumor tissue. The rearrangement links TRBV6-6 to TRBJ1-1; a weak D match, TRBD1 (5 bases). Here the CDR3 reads CASNPRTWGTEAFF. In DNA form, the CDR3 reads TGTGCCAGCAATCCGAGGACATGGGGGACTGAAGCTTTCTTT.